These T cell receptor beta chains were read from a single sample in a study of beta chain features in type 1 diabetes. Generated by immunoSEQ multiplex PCR, the TCRdb table keeps only in-frame clones and is missing some. Here the sample spans 810,000 or so clones, roughly 15% being singletons. The sequenced sample was naive CD4+ T cells from blood. These receptors came from a young woman in good health. Both conserved end residues are part of each CDR3. A D gene is named only where the DNA matches it firmly. Clone size is shown for a subset of rows, as once, few, many or a class of expanded clone.

CDR3	DNA	V	J	D	size
CASSMGGTSGTKTQYF	TGTGCCAGTAGTATGGGAGGGACTAGCGGGACCAAGACCCAGTACTTC	TRBV19	TRBJ2-5	TRBD2	once
CASSRTGTPHRATQYF	TGTGCCAGCAGCCGGACCGGGACTCCCCATCGGGCTACGCAGTATTTT	TRBV11-1	TRBJ2-3	NA	NA
CASSFITEAFF	TGTGCCAGCAGCTTCATCACTGAAGCTTTCTTT	TRBV7-9	TRBJ1-1	NA	NA
CASSPSSHAFF	TGTGCCAGCAGCCCCTCTAGTCATGCTTTCTTT	TRBV7-9	TRBJ1-1	NA	NA
CASSLRVWDTEAFF	TGTGCCAGCAGCTTAAGGGTATGGGACACTGAAGCTTTCTTT	TRBV7-2	TRBJ1-1	NA	few
CASGSWTGELFF	TGTGCCAGTGGATCGTGGACCGGGGAGCTGTTTTTT	TRBV28	TRBJ2-2	NA	few
CASSLSGLAGVEQFF	TGTGCCAGCAGTTTATCGGGACTAGCGGGAGTTGAGCAGTTCTTC	TRBV28	TRBJ2-1	TRBD2	few
CASTHTGELFF	TGTGCCAGCACCCACACCGGGGAGCTGTTTTTT	TRBV2	TRBJ2-2	NA	few
CASSFSGSLSYEQYF	TGTGCCAGCAGCTTTTCGGGGTCTCTATCCTACGAGCAGTACTTC	TRBV7-2	TRBJ2-7	NA	few
CASSLGGNSYNEQFF	TGTGCCAGCAGTTTAGGGGGTAACTCCTACAATGAGCAGTTCTTC	TRBV28	TRBJ2-1	NA	few
CASSQGGPGQGVYEQYF	TGCGCCAGCAGCCAAGGAGGTCCGGGACAGGGGGTCTACGAGCAGTACTTC	TRBV4-3	TRBJ2-7	TRBD1	NA
CASSLSGTGLSWQPQHF	TGTGCCAGCAGTTTGTCCGGGACAGGGTTATCTTGGCAGCCCCAGCATTTT	TRBV2	TRBJ1-5	TRBD1	NA
CASSRSGLQETQYF	TGTGCCAGCAGCCGTAGCGGGCTCCAAGAGACCCAGTACTTC	TRBV7-2	TRBJ2-5	TRBD2	NA
CASRQQTTTDTQYF	TGTGCCAGCAGGCAACAGACGACTACAGATACGCAGTATTTT	TRBV28	TRBJ2-3	NA	once
CASIGGGRLREQYF	TGTGCCAGCATTGGTGGCGGGCGGCTGCGCGAGCAGTACTTC	TRBV27	TRBJ2-7	NA	few
CASSLEGAVFISTDTQYF	TGTGCCAGCAGTCTGGAGGGGGCGGTTTTCATCAGCACAGATACGCAGTATTTT	TRBV14	TRBJ2-3	NA	few
CASSPSGTSTGELFF	TGTGCCAGCAGTCCATCCGGGACTTCGACCGGGGAGCTGTTTTTT	TRBV6-1	TRBJ2-2	NA	few
CASGIGTVTYEQYF	TGTGCCAGCGGAATTGGGACAGTGACCTACGAGCAGTACTTC	TRBV28	TRBJ2-7	TRBD1	NA
CASSRPGLALKSADTQYF	TGTGCCAGCTCAAGGCCGGGACTAGCCCTAAAATCTGCAGATACGCAGTATTTT	TRBV18	TRBJ2-3	TRBD2	NA
CASSQDLYSGGPNGELFF	TGTGCCAGCAGCCAAGATCTGTATTCGGGAGGGCCAAACGGGGAGCTGTTTTTT	TRBV4-2	TRBJ2-2	TRBD2	NA
CASSLGQNQPQHF	TGTGCCAGCAGCTTAGGACAGAATCAGCCCCAGCATTTT	TRBV11-3	TRBJ1-5	NA	once
CASSREAPNNEQFF	TGCGCCAGCAGCCGCGAAGCCCCCAACAATGAGCAGTTCTTC	TRBV4-3	TRBJ2-1	NA	few
CASSSGTFENIQYF	TGTGCCAGCAGCTCCGGGACATTCGAAAACATTCAGTACTTC	TRBV7-9	TRBJ2-4	NA	NA
CASSLVSQMAGELFF	TGTGCCAGCAGCTTGGTGTCACAGATGGCCGGGGAGCTGTTTTTT	TRBV5-5	TRBJ2-2	NA	NA
CASSLGLRARTEKLFF	TGTGCCAGCAGTCTAGGGCTCAGGGCTCGGACGGAAAAACTGTTTTTT	TRBV7-3	TRBJ1-4	NA	few
CASGSRYEQYF	TGTGCCAGTGGGAGCAGGTACGAGCAGTACTTC	TRBV28	TRBJ2-7	NA	NA
CASSFTGQAYEQYF	TGTGCCAGCAGCTTTACCGGGCAGGCCTACGAGCAGTACTTC	TRBV7-2	TRBJ2-7	NA	NA
CASSSIAGVEFF	TGTGCCAGCAGTTCGATAGCGGGAGTGGAGTTCTTC	TRBV28	TRBJ2-1	TRBD2	NA
CASSQEVSGANVLTF	TGTGCCAGCAGCCAAGAGGTTTCTGGGGCCAACGTCCTGACTTTC	TRBV5-4	TRBJ2-6	NA	NA